What follows describes a single T cell receptor beta chain. This clonotype occurred many times. Base quality data are lacking; no much larger clone is found one base away. This specimen belongs to a study of T cells after yellow fever vaccination (dated by TCRdb to about 2019). In the study overall: Memory subsets (EM, EMRA, CM and Tscm) were sorted on a BD FACS Aria III using CD3, CD45RA, CCR7 and CD95 staining. The SMART-Seq v4 Ultra Low Input RNA kit was used to prepare libraries from fractions with low cell numbers. To follow T-cell clones before and after primary and booster YFV17D yellow fever vaccination, bulk TCR alpha and beta repertoires were sequenced over time. The cohort comprised two healthy male donors, one aged 18 to 29 and one aged 30 to 40 years. Blood was collected at multiple timepoints before and after primary and secondary immunization, and bulk PBMC replicates and cell subsets were isolated. Memory subsets were sorted on days 0, 15 and 45 and at 18 months after primary vaccination, and on days 0, 15 and 45 after the 30-year booster.

The treatment or condition label, as the study defines it: live attenuated yellow fever vaccine strain. A standard Ficoll-Paque protocol was used to isolate PBMCs from peripheral blood. For sorted memory subsets, RNA extraction was done with the RNeasy Micro Kit. For sequencing, an Illumina NovaSeq 6000 was employed. TCR cDNA was made using 5'RACE template switching, a step that added a universal primer site and unique molecular identifiers. Priming of cDNA synthesis was performed from both the TCR alpha and TCR beta constant segments. Library amplification used two PCR steps, and the second PCR step added sample barcodes and sequencing adapters. Sequencing of the libraries was done on either Illumina HiSeq 2500 (2x100 bp) or NovaSeq (2x150 bp). Processing in the source paper ran as follows. Reads were demultiplexed and collapsed into UMI consensus sequences with MIGEC, and V(D)J alignment was performed with MiXCR. Vaccine-responding clonotypes were identified with edgeR using replicate PBMC samples, with FDR below 0.01 and a log2 fold change above 5 up to day 15 being required. Each bulk clonotype received a CD4 or CD8 identity based on whether the sequenced CD4 or CD8 repertoire contained that clonotype at higher abundance. To estimate how each clone was distributed across memory phenotypes, clonotype frequencies in memory subsets were weighted by FACS-sorted cell numbers. The raw public reads went through TCRdb reprocessing: fastp at Q25, MiXCR clone calling, in-frame beta chains kept. Rows with a matching CDR3 protein are joined into one entry that keeps the most common DNA and genes. TCRdb's processing, not the authors', yielded these V and J calls. The sample includes 25,000 to 30,000 distinct CDR3 sequences, with roughly 4.5% observed a single time. Around two fifths of the sample is taken by the ten largest.

Overall study results and their limits: On day 0, almost all vaccine-responding clonotypes were below detection in the sorted memory subsets. FACS-sorted repertoires could contain abundant contaminating clonotypes from the bulk population, so computational filtering was required. After the booster, most clones that had expanded after primary vaccination were detected again (nearly 97% of CD4 and more than 85% of CD8), suggesting broad maintenance of memory. A small fraction of clonotypes showed up in both the CD4 and CD8 compartments, probably as a result of convergent recombination. The study included only a couple of donors, which limits how far the findings can be generalized. The secondary T-cell response was weaker than the primary response but faster, peaking on day 5 instead of day 15.

The CDR3 goes from the cysteine to the phenylalanine over 15 residues. This entry keeps only the CDR3 DNA: 45 bases, framed from base 1. Sequences SGHRS (CDR1) and YFSETQ (CDR2) are obtained from the germline V gene. After removal of 1 base from V and 2 bases from J, the junction retains 4 bases not matched to a gene. The rearrangement joined TRBV5-1 to TRBJ2-5, with 8 junctional bases fitting TRBD2. Sample: PBMCs, either bulk or a sorted T-cell subset (CD4+, CD8+, memory, or dextramer-sorted; not recorded which), taken on the day of the yellow fever booster vaccination. This TCR was sampled from a young man who received the YFV17D yellow fever vaccine. The sequenced DNA: TGCGCCAGCAGCTTGACGGCTAGCGGGCAAGAGACCCAGTACTTC. Protein translation: CASSLTASGQETQYF.